The sequence of this TCR beta chain was determined in a study of cytomegalovirus exposure and HLA in healthy donors. Unrecorded immune exposure was likely among donors, who were nominally healthy when sampled. PCR involved 60 Vbeta and 13 Jbeta primers. Profiling relied on immunoSEQ multiplex PCR, and the TCRdb table lists in-frame clones only, not all of them. Among more than 85,000 clones, around 15% were seen once, and the ten largest hold more than 0.8%. The CDR3 runs to 14 residues. Losses at the gene ends were 1 base for V and 7 bases for J; bases not matched to a gene: 4. Germline CDR1 reads SEHNR; CDR2 reads FQNEAQ (reference sequence).

The sequencing input was PBMCs. The origin of this receptor is a female donor in good health and CMV-seronegative. The gene calls are TRBV7-9 and TRBJ1-2; 9 bases match TRBD1. The CDR3 protein is CASSLVGTGFGYTF. The CDR3 coding sequence is TGTGCCAGCAGCTTAGTTGGGACAGGGTTTGGCTACACCTTC.